The clone carrying this TCR beta chain has a count of ten or more. The antigen is not known. This specimen comes from a study of response to subunit inactivated influenza vaccine. This CDR3 has 11 amino acids. CDR1 and CDR2 (germline): MGHDK, SYGVNS. The V gene lost 3 bases and the J gene lost 8 bases, with 5 bases spanning the gap. Study-wide results and limits: Authors suggested that a seasonal influenza vaccination recruits few new T cells each time.

TCRdb reanalysed the RT-PCR reads using MiXCR and keeps one entry per CDR3 protein. The repertoire holds over 150,000 distinct CDR3 sequences, around 10% seen once, with under 40% in the top ten. This chain uses TRBV25-1 with TRBJ2-1; D is uncertain. The sample was CD8+ T cells sorted from PBMCs, taken about 23 months after vaccination. The receptor's source is a man in his fifties or sixties who received an inactivated influenza vaccine. CDR3 bases: TGTGCCAGCAGTGATGTCCATGAGCAGTTCTTC. This encodes CASSDVHEQFF. Together with reference TRBV25-1 and TRBJ2-1, the CDR3 gives the full variable domain: EADIYQTPRYLVIGTGKKITLECSQTMGHDKMYWYQQDPGMELHLIHYSYGVNSTEKGDLSSESTVSRIRTEHFPLTLESARPSHTSQYLCASSDVHEQFFGPGTRLTVL.